The clone carrying this T cell receptor (beta chain) was picked up a small number of times. Its matching antigen is unknown. The sample is drawn from a study of cytomegalovirus exposure and HLA in healthy donors. Study-level background: Membership in the Caucasian-associated ancestry cluster was found for about 80% of nearly 400 genotyped donors. Findings and limits, study-wide: Productive status was seen about 87% or about 30% of the time for most TCR beta V segments in an earlier analysis. Associated with cytomegalovirus, according to the listing, were around 170 TCR beta chains.

Donors were nominally healthy when sampled, though unrecorded immune exposures were likely. PCR was performed using 60 Vbeta and 13 Jbeta primers. Repertoires were generated with immunoSEQ multiplex PCR, while TCRdb's copy carries only in-frame clones and drops some. The data contain approximately 150,000 clones, more than 80% of them singletons. The sequenced sample was PBMCs. This receptor was identified in a man aged 18 to 29 in good health and CMV-seronegative.

The CDR3 reads CASSARGEPNEQYF. The CDR3 DNA follows: TGTGCCAGCAGCGCCCGCGGGGAGCCTAACGAGCAGTACTTC. V usage is TRBV9 and J usage is TRBJ2-7; a possible D gene is TRBD2 (6 bases). Trimming removed 3 bases from V and 5 bases from J, with 15 bases in between. Germline V gene sequence: CDR1 SGDLS, CDR2 YYNGEE. The CDR3 has 14 amino acids.